Sequencing of this T cell receptor beta chain was carried out in a study of regulatory T cells in long-lasting Graves disease. V gave up 10 bases and J gave up 2 bases, with 11 bases separating them. The CDR3 consists of 12 residues. The germline gives CDR1 MNHNS, CDR2 SASEGT. For TCR beta, libraries came from iRepertoire HTBI primers and Arm-PCR of CDR3 regions. Study processing details: The identification of 62 TRBV and 14 TRBJ segments was made across samples. TCRdb re-called the multiplex PCR reads through MiXCR, storing one row per CDR3 protein. TCRdb assigned the V and J calls; the authors' analysis was not used. The sample yields 400,000 or so distinct CDR3 sequences, less than 25% seen once. Time point described: persistent/refractory GD, antithyroid drugs over 5 years with positive TRAb. PBMCs provided the RNA from which the TCR library was made. One endocrinology department in Xi'an, China, was where patients came from.

Points from the study as a whole: It was in persistent disease that TRBV28, TRBJ1-2 and TRBJ2-5 were favored.

As regards this clonotype: Its antigen remains unknown.

Source: peripheral blood mononuclear cells (PBMCs), taken when the disease was refractory, from a patient treated with antithyroid drugs. The rearrangement joins TRBV6-1 to TRBJ1-1; the D is unclear. This TCR derives from a female donor with Graves disease. In nucleotides, the CDR3 is TGTGCCACCGGGTGGGTAAACACTGAAGCTTTCTTT. This gives the protein CATGWVNTEAFF.